These T cell receptor beta chains were read from a single sample in a study of PD-1 blockade in classical Hodgkin lymphoma. Libraries were prepared by immunoSEQ multiplex PCR; TCRdb keeps only in-frame clonotypes and omits some of them. The data show under 1,500 clones, over 75% seen once. Sequenced material: peripheral blood mononuclear cells (PBMCs), taken at baseline. The receptor set was obtained from a human donor with classical Hodgkin lymphoma. CDR3s include the opening cysteine and the closing phenylalanine or tryptophan. D genes are given only for firm matches. Size is stated for part of the rows, as once, few or many counts, or as a class when the clone is expanded.

DNA | CDR3 | J | D | size | V
TGCGCCAGCAGTCAATTTCCGACAGGTCAAAGCACAGATACGCAGTATTTT | CASSQFPTGQSTDTQYF | TRBJ2-3 | - | - | TRBV23-1
TGTGCCAGCAGCTTGGTAGGTTCCGGTGGACAGCCCCAGCATTTT | CASSLVGSGGQPQHF | TRBJ1-5 | - | - | TRBV5-8
TGTGCCAGCAGCGTAGGTAACCACAATGAGCAGTTCTTC | CASSVGNHNEQFF | TRBJ2-1 | - | - | TRBV9
TGTGCCACCAGCAGCTATAGCGGGATAGCCAAAAACATTCAGTACTTC | CATSSYSGIAKNIQYF | TRBJ2-4 | TRBD2 | - | TRBV15
TGCGCCAGCAGCTGGGTGACAGGGGTGAACACTGAAGCTTTCTTT | CASSWVTGVNTEAFF | TRBJ1-1 | TRBD1 | - | TRBV5-1
TGTGCCAGCAGTCTAGGTCCCTACAATGAGCAGTTCTTC | CASSLGPYNEQFF | TRBJ2-1 | - | - | TRBV2
TGTGCCAGCAGCTTGGCTAGCGGTAACACAGATACGCAGTATTTT | CASSLASGNTDTQYF | TRBJ2-3 | TRBD2 | once | TRBV5-3
TGTGCCAGCAGACGGACTAGCGGGGGGGCCTCCGGGGAGCTGTTTTTT | CASRRTSGGASGELFF | TRBJ2-2 | TRBD2 | - | TRBV7-8
TGCGCCAGCAGTGCCCCCGGGACTGAAGCTTTCTTT | CASSAPGTEAFF | TRBJ1-1 | - | - | TRBV10-1
TGTGCCAGCAGTGACGGACGCTACTATGGCTACACCTTC | CASSDGRYYGYTF | TRBJ1-2 | - | - | TRBV6-1
TGTGCCAGCAGCGCCCGGACTGGTTCAGGGCCCCAGCATTTT | CASSARTGSGPQHF | TRBJ1-5 | - | few | TRBV9
TGTGCCAGCACCAAGCGGGTCAGGAGCTCCTATAATTCACCCCTCCACTTT | CASTKRVRSSYNSPLHF | TRBJ1-6 | - | - | TRBV2
TGTGCCAGCATAGCGTTCGCGAACACCGGGGAGCTGTTTTTT | CASIAFANTGELFF | TRBJ2-2 | - | - | TRBV6-1
TGTGCCAGTAGTATCCGGGAGGCGATGAACACTGAAGCTTTCTTT | CASSIREAMNTEAFF | TRBJ1-1 | - | once | TRBV19
TGTGCCAGCAGGGTCCGGGAGAGGAACACTGAAGCTTTCTTT | CASRVRERNTEAFF | TRBJ1-1 | - | - | TRBV2
TGTGCCAGCAGCTCACACGGCTCACAAAGTCGGGCCAACGTCCTGACTTTC | CASSSHGSQSRANVLTF | TRBJ2-6 | - | few | TRBV7-4
TGTGCCAGCAGCCCCGGGACACCAGACTACAATGAGCAGTTCTTC | CASSPGTPDYNEQFF | TRBJ2-1 | - | - | TRBV6-5
TGTGCCAGTAGTATTCGGGGAACTTCGGGGAATTCACCCCTCCACTTT | CASSIRGTSGNSPLHF | TRBJ1-6 | - | - | TRBV19
TGTGCCAGTAGTATTGGAGTGAACACTGAAGCTTTCTTT | CASSIGVNTEAFF | TRBJ1-1 | - | hyperexpanded | TRBV19
TGTGCCAGCAGCTTTGACCCGTATCAAGAGACCCAGTACTTC | CASSFDPYQETQYF | TRBJ2-5 | - | - | TRBV7-9
TGTGCCAGCAGCTCGGTAGAAAATTCACCCCTCCACTTT | CASSSVENSPLHF | TRBJ1-6 | - | - | TRBV7-9
TGCGCCAGCAGAATGGACCTATACGGTGCAGCTTTCTTT | CASRMDLYGAAFF | TRBJ1-1 | - | few | TRBV10-1
TGTGCCAGCAGCTTAGAAGGCCCTTTGGGGGGCTGGAGGCAAGAGACCCAGTACTTC | CASSLEGPLGGWRQETQYF | TRBJ2-5 | - | - | TRBV11-1
TGTGCCAGCAGTGAGCGACAGGTGTCGTCCTACTTT | CASSERQVSSYF | TRBJ1-1 | - | - | TRBV2
TGTGCCAGCAGCCTAGGGGGAAATACGCAGTATTTT | CASSLGGNTQYF | TRBJ2-3 | - | - | TRBV7-3
TGTGCCAGCAGCTTAGTCCGTTGGGCCGGGGAGCTGTTTTTT | CASSLVRWAGELFF | TRBJ2-2 | - | - | TRBV7-2
TGTGCCAGCAGCTTCGAGGGGGCAGGGGGAAACACCATATATTTT | CASSFEGAGGNTIYF | TRBJ1-3 | TRBD1 | - | TRBV7-2
TGTGCCAGCTCGACCCTCGGCGATACAGGGGTCTTC | CASSTLGDTGVF | TRBJ1-2 | TRBD1 | - | TRBV18
TGCGCCAGCAGTTCGAATAGCAATCAGCCCCAGCATTTT | CASSSNSNQPQHF | TRBJ1-5 | - | - | TRBV23-1
TGTGCCAGCAGCCTCGGGACAGACCTTTATGGCTACACCTTC | CASSLGTDLYGYTF | TRBJ1-2 | TRBD1 | - | TRBV7-6
TGTGCCAGCAGTCAAACGGGTAGTCAGCCCCAGCATTTT | CASSQTGSQPQHF | TRBJ1-5 | - | - | TRBV2
TGTGCCAGCAGCGAAAGACAGGGGAGGTATGGCTACACCTTC | CASSERQGRYGYTF | TRBJ1-2 | TRBD1 | - | TRBV2
TGCGCCAGCAGCCCCATTAGAGGCCGGGGGGAGGGCTACACCTTC | CASSPIRGRGEGYTF | TRBJ1-2 | - | - | TRBV4-1
TGTGCCAGCTCACCCAAAGGGGGCAGAGGAAACACCATATATTTT | CASSPKGGRGNTIYF | TRBJ1-3 | TRBD1 | - | TRBV18
TGCGCCAGCAGCTTGACACAAAGCTCTGGAAACACCATATATTTT | CASSLTQSSGNTIYF | TRBJ1-3 | - | - | TRBV5-1
TGTGCCAGTAAAAGGGGGTCACCCTATGGCTACACCTTC | CASKRGSPYGYTF | TRBJ1-2 | - | - | TRBV19
TGTGCCAGCAGTTTGGACAGGGGCCCACGAAATGAGCAGTTCTTC | CASSLDRGPRNEQFF | TRBJ2-1 | TRBD1 | hyperexpanded | TRBV6-5
TGTGCCAGCAGTGGCGGACAGGTGCCCCACACTGAAGCTTTCTTT | CASSGGQVPHTEAFF | TRBJ1-1 | TRBD1 | - | TRBV6-5
TGCGCCAGCAGTCGACTTCCCGGGGGAGAAGGAGATACGCAGTATTTT | CASSRLPGGEGDTQYF | TRBJ2-3 | - | few | TRBV4-1
TGTGCCAGCAGCACGGGACCCCCGGAAAAACTGTTTTTT | CASSTGPPEKLFF | TRBJ1-4 | - | - | TRBV7-2
TGTGCCAGCAGTGATGGGGGTTGGGCTAGCTCCTACAATGAGCAGTTCTTC | CASSDGGWASSYNEQFF | TRBJ2-1 | - | - | TRBV2
TGTGCCTGGAGCCTGTTTGGGGGCTATGGCTACACCTTC | CAWSLFGGYGYTF | TRBJ1-2 | - | - | TRBV30
TGTGCCACCAGCAGAGCCCGTGGGGTGGGGGAAGATGAGCAGTTCTTC | CATSRARGVGEDEQFF | TRBJ2-1 | - | - | TRBV15
TGTGCCAGCAGCTTATTCGGACCCATCGGTGGGGAGGGCTACACCTTC | CASSLFGPIGGEGYTF | TRBJ1-2 | - | - | TRBV11-2
TGTGCCAGCAGTTACTGGACAGGGAGGAACACTGAAGCTTTCTTT | CASSYWTGRNTEAFF | TRBJ1-1 | TRBD1 | - | TRBV6-6
TGTGCCAGCAGCTTGCACAGGGGAGCTGTTGCTTTCTTT | CASSLHRGAVAFF | TRBJ1-1 | TRBD1 | - | TRBV5-5
TGTGCCAGCAGCGTAGCTCCAGGGGGCTTTTCTGGGGCCAACGTCCTGACTTTC | CASSVAPGGFSGANVLTF | TRBJ2-6 | TRBD1 | - | TRBV9
TGTGCCAGCAGCTTAACAGAGACTAGCACAGATACGCAGTATTTT | CASSLTETSTDTQYF | TRBJ2-3 | - | - | TRBV7-7
TGCAGTGCTGCCCTCCCTAATACGCAGTATTTT | CSAALPNTQYF | TRBJ2-3 | - | - | TRBV20-1
TGTGCCAGCAGCTTGTCTCGGGGGCAGGGTGAAAAACTGTTTTTT | CASSLSRGQGEKLFF | TRBJ1-4 | - | once | TRBV5-6
TGCGCCAGCAGCCACGGGACAGTCAAAAACATTCAGTACTTC | CASSHGTVKNIQYF | TRBJ2-4 | TRBD1 | - | TRBV5-1
TGTGCCAGCAGTCCCCGGGGTAGCGGAGATACGCAGTATTTT | CASSPRGSGDTQYF | TRBJ2-3 | - | - | TRBV6-5
TGTGCCACCCGGAAGGACAGGGGACCTGGAAACACCATATATTTT | CATRKDRGPGNTIYF | TRBJ1-3 | TRBD1 | large | TRBV15
TGTGCCAGCAGCTTAGTGCGGATAAACAATGAGCAGTTCTTC | CASSLVRINNEQFF | TRBJ2-1 | - | - | TRBV11-2
TGCGCCAGCAGCTACCTCGACCCCATGAACACTGAAGCTTTCTTT | CASSYLDPMNTEAFF | TRBJ1-1 | - | - | TRBV5-1
TGTGCCAGCTCACCACCGTCGAGGGATGGCTACACCTTC | CASSPPSRDGYTF | TRBJ1-2 | - | - | TRBV18
TGTGCTAGTGCCCCGAGGGGGGCGAACTCGCATCAGCCCCAGCATTTT | CASAPRGANSHQPQHF | TRBJ1-5 | - | - | TRBV12-5
TGTGCCAGCAGCTTGCGTAGGACCCAAGAGACCCAGTACTTC | CASSLRRTQETQYF | TRBJ2-5 | - | - | TRBV5-6
TGTGCCAGCAGCGTCAAACAAAGCTCCTATAATTCACCCCTCCACTTT | CASSVKQSSYNSPLHF | TRBJ1-6 | - | - | TRBV7-3